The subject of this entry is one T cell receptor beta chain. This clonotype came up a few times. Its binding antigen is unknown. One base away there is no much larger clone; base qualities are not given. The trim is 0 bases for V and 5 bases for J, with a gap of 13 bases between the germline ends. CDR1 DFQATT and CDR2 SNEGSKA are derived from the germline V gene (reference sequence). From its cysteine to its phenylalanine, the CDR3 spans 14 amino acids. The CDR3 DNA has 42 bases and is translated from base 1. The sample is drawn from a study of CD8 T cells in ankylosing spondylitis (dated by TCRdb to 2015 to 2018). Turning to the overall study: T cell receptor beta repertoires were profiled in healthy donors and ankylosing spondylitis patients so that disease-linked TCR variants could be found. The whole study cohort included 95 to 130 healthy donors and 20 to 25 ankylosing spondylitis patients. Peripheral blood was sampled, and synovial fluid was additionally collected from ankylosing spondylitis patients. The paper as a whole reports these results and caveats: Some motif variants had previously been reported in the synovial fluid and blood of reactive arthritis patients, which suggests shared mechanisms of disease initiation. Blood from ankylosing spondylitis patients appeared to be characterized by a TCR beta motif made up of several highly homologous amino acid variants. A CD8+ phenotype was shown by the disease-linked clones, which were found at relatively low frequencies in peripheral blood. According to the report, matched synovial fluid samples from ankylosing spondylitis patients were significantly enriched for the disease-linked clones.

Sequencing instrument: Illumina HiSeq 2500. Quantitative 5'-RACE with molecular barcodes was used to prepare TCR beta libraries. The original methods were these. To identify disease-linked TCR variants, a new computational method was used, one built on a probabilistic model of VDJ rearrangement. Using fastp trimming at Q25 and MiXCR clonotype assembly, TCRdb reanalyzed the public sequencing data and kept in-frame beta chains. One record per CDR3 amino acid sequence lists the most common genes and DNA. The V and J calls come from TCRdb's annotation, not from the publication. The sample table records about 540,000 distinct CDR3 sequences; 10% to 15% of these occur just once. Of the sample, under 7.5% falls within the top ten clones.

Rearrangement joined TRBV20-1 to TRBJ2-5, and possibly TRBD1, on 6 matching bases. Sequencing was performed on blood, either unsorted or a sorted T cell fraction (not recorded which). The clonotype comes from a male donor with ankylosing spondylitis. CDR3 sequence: CSARDGSGAETQYF. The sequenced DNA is TGCAGTGCTAGAGACGGATCAGGGGCGGAGACCCAGTACTTC.